The 25 T cell receptor beta chains given below trace back to one sample, sequenced in a study of PD-L1 blockade in urothelial cancer. Sequencing used immunoSEQ multiplex PCR; TCRdb keeps in-frame clones, though not all of them. The data show some 23,000 clones, about four fifths seen once. Described time point: peripheral blood 6 weeks after treatment start. Sequenced here: PBMCs, sampled around atezolizumab (anti-PD-L1) treatment. These receptors were taken from a man between 70 and 80 years old with urothelial cancer.

J is TRBJ2-2 and V is TRBV5-6; 9 bases fit TRBD2. CDR1 and CDR2 from the germline V gene are SGHDT and YYEEEE. With V trimmed by 1 base and J by 5 bases, 0 bases remained unmatched. The CDR3 is 14 residues long. The CDR3 region is CASSLLAGTGELFF. The CDR3 DNA reads as TGTGCCAGCAGCTTGCTAGCGGGAACCGGGGAGCTGTTTTTT.

This chain joins TRBV7-6 and TRBJ2-5; TRBD2 matches 9 bases. Germline V lookup: CDR1 SGHVS, CDR2 FNYEAQ. Trimming removed 2 bases from V and 2 bases from J; junction bases left unmatched: 6. There are 16 residues in the CDR3. DNA of the CDR3: TGTGCCAGCAGCTTAAGAGTAGCGGGAGCACAAGAGACCCAGTACTTC. Its protein is CASSLRVAGAQETQYF.

There are a few counts of this clone. The V and J genes are TRBV6-5 and TRBJ1-2; 8 positions agree with TRBD1. Germline CDR1 MNHEY, CDR2 SVGAGI. CDR3 size: 13 residues. V trimming: 6 bases; J trimming: 8 bases; junction bases outside the gene matches: 8. CDR3 in amino acids: CASSRTGGRGYTF. The DNA for the CDR3 is TGTGCCAGCAGCCGCACAGGGGGTCGCGGCTACACCTTC.

In this sample, this clone turned up a few times. V is TRBV7-9 and J is TRBJ2-7; TRBD1 matches at 11 bases. Germline V gene sequence: CDR1 SEHNR, CDR2 FQNEAQ (reference sequence). V was clipped by 4 bases and J by 4 bases; unmatched bases: 6. This CDR3 contains 15 residues. The CDR3 DNA sequence: TGTGCCAGCAGCTCGTCCTGGGACAGGGGGTACGAGCAGTACTTC. It codes for CASSSSWDRGYEQYF.

This clone was detected a few times. J is TRBJ1-2 and V is TRBV25-1, with D possibly being TRBD1 (6 bases). The length of the CDR3 is 14 residues. The germline gives CDR1 MGHDK, CDR2 SYGVNS. Trimming took 7 bases from V and 7 from J, leaving 19 bases between them. CDR3 sequence (DNA): TGTGCCAGCACATCAGGGGTACGTGGAGGTGGCTACACCTTC. It encodes CASTSGVRGGGYTF.

The chain combines TRBV9 with TRBJ2-7, with D tentatively TRBD2 (6 bases). Trimming cost V 0 bases and J 7 bases, with 20 bases left between them. CDR1 SGDLS and CDR2 YYNGEE come from the germline V gene. The CDR3 is 16 amino acids. The CDR3 DNA follows: TGTGCCAGCAGCGTAGATTCGGCGGGACTCCTCGGGGAGCAGTACTTC. Its translation: CASSVDSAGLLGEQYF.

The chain recombines TRBV6-5 with TRBJ1-5, with D perhaps matching TRBD1 (6 bases). Deletions cut 6 bases from V and 6 bases from J, with 15 bases between. Per the germline V gene, CDR1 is MNHEY and CDR2 is SVGAGI. The CDR3 is 14 residues long. The CDR3 region has the DNA TGTGCCAGCAGAAACGGAATCAGGGGTCAGCCCCAGCATTTT. It yields the protein CASRNGIRGQPQHF.

The chain links TRBV19 to TRBJ1-5; 7 nucleotides align to TRBD1. V lost 6 bases and J lost 2; bases outside the gene matches: 10. CDR1 LNHDA and CDR2 SQIVND come from the germline V gene (reference sequence). CDR3 length equals 16 residues. The CDR3 spells CASRDNRGAGNQPQHF. CDR3 bases: TGTGCCAGTAGAGATAACAGGGGCGCGGGCAATCAGCCCCAGCATTTT.

The chain employs TRBV19 and TRBJ1-5; possible D gene TRBD1, 5 bases. Germline V gene lookup returns CDR1 LNHDA and CDR2 SQIVND (reference sequence). Between the trimmed V and J ends, which lost 2 bases and 3 bases, there was a span of 11 bases. The CDR3 has 15 residues. The DNA for the CDR3 is TGTGCCAGTAGTATAAAGCAGGGATACAATCAGCCCCAGCATTTT. Amino acid sequence: CASSIKQGYNQPQHF.

The rearrangement joins TRBV7-2 to TRBJ2-1; TRBD2 aligns across 11 bases. Germline V CDR1 and CDR2: SGHTA, FQGNSA. The CDR3 has 15 amino acids. V trimming: 4 bases; J trimming: 8 bases; junction bases outside the gene matches: 7. The chain's CDR3 is CASSSTSGMSDEQFF. DNA for the CDR3: TGTGCCAGCAGCTCGACTAGCGGGATGAGCGATGAGCAGTTCTTC.

The rearrangement uses TRBV2 and TRBJ2-1; 7 bases map to TRBD1. The CDR3 totals 15 residues. Germline V lookup: CDR1 SNHLY, CDR2 FYNNEI. With V trimmed by 5 bases and J by 9 bases, 13 bases remained unmatched. CDR3 nucleotide sequence: TGTGCCAGCAGTACAGGGGTACCCACTCACGGTGAGCAGTTCTTC. It translates to CASSTGVPTHGEQFF.

This chain connects TRBV5-1 to TRBJ2-5; 11 bases align to TRBD1. Per the germline V gene, CDR1 is SGHRS and CDR2 is YFSETQ. The CDR3 runs to 17 residues. After removal of 7 bases from V and 3 bases from J, the junction contained 14 bases not matched to a gene. CDR3 amino acids: CASSGTGGEVSKETQYF. CDR3 nucleotide sequence: TGCGCCAGCTCCGGGACAGGGGGGGAAGTGTCCAAAGAGACCCAGTACTTC.

This chain uses TRBV5-1 with TRBJ2-1; possible D gene TRBD2, 5 bases. With 4 bases removed from V and 9 bases from J, the gap between germline ends came to 14 bases. CDR3 length: 13 amino acids. The germline CDR1 and CDR2 sequences are SGHRS and YFSETQ. The CDR3 spells CASSVEQRAEQFF. The CDR3 DNA reads as TGCGCCAGCAGCGTAGAGCAGAGGGCTGAGCAGTTCTTC.

This clone is labeled as medium-sized. This sequence joins TRBV19 and TRBJ1-1, with D unresolved. The ends were cut back, 5 bases at V and 6 bases at J, with 13 bases in the middle. This CDR3 has 13 amino acids. CDR1 is LNHDA, CDR2 SQIVND, per germline (reference sequence). The CDR3 DNA is TGTGCCAGTAGTTGGCTGGTGGGCTCTGAAGCTTTCTTT. This gives the protein CASSWLVGSEAFF.

The chain is built from TRBV7-9 and TRBJ2-5, with TRBD1 as a possible D gene (6 bases). Trimming cost V 2 bases and J 4 bases, with 14 bases left between them. Per the germline V gene, CDR1 is SEHNR and CDR2 is FQNEAQ (reference sequence). The CDR3 sequence is 15 residues long. CDR3 DNA sequence: TGTGCCAGCAGCTTATCAGGGAGAGGGGGAGAGACCCAGTACTTC. Protein sequence: CASSLSGRGGETQYF.

The rearrangement joins TRBV4-3 to TRBJ2-1; 8 bases line up with TRBD1. The CDR3 contains 15 residues. The V gene end was trimmed by 0 bases and the J gene end by 3 bases; junction bases not matched to a gene: 1. CDR1 and CDR2 from the germline V gene are LGHNA and YSLEER. The CDR3 nucleotides are TGCGCCAGCAGCCAAGAAACAGGGGGCTACAATGAGCAGTTCTTC. This sequence encodes CASSQETGGYNEQFF.

This clone was recorded a few times. The J gene is TRBJ2-1, the V gene TRBV5-1; 10 bases align to TRBD2. CDR3 length: 18 residues. Germline CDR1 SGHRS, CDR2 YFSETQ. Trimming removed 4 bases from V and 0 bases from J; junction bases left unmatched: 10. The CDR3 protein is CASSPGLAGDGSYNEQFF. In nucleotides, the CDR3 is TGCGCCAGCAGCCCGGGGCTAGCGGGAGATGGCTCCTACAATGAGCAGTTCTTC.

The genes are TRBV29-1 and TRBJ2-7; D not certain. Germline CDR1 and CDR2: SQVTM and ANQGSEA. The V and J ends lost 7 bases and 0 bases respectively, with 13 bases between them. The CDR3 totals 13 residues. The CDR3 spells CSGLWSSSYEQYF. CDR3 DNA sequence: TGCAGCGGCCTTTGGTCCAGCTCCTACGAGCAGTACTTC.

This clone was found a few times. J is TRBJ2-3 and V is TRBV4-3, with D unresolved. This CDR3 comprises 13 residues. The V end lost 0 bases, the J end lost 9 bases, and 10 bases lay between the germline ends. The germline V gene encodes CDR1 LGHNA and CDR2 YSLEER. For the CDR3, the DNA is TGCGCCAGCAGCCAAGAACTCTCGTTAACGCAGTATTTT. Translated: CASSQELSLTQYF.

The CDR3 coding sequence is TGCGCCAGCAGTGACCTTCTGGTGGGAGGGCTGACGAACACCGGGGAGCTGTTTTTT. This translates into CASSDLLVGGLTNTGELFF. The rearrangement joins TRBV10-1 to TRBJ2-2; 7 nucleotides align to TRBD2. Looked up from germline, CDR1 is WNHNN and CDR2 is SYGVQD (reference sequence). The ends lost 3 bases at V and 0 bases at J; junction bases unmatched: 13. The CDR3 runs 19 residues.

The V and J genes are TRBV2 and TRBJ1-2; maybe TRBD1 (5 bases). This CDR3 comprises 14 residues. The germline V gene has CDR1 SNHLY and CDR2 FYNNEI. Trimming took 2 bases from V and 5 from J, leaving 12 bases between them. CDR3 nucleotides: TGTGCCAGCAGTGAATCGGGCAGGGTGTATGGCTACACCTTC. This codes for CASSESGRVYGYTF. The full variable domain, rest sourced from reference TRBV2 and TRBJ1-2, is EPEVTQTPSHQVTQMGQEVILRCVPISNHLYFYWYRQILGQKVEFLVSFYNNEISEKSEIFDDQFSVERPDGSNFTLKIRSTKLEDSAMYFCASSESGRVYGYTFGSGTRLTVV.

V usage is TRBV7-2 and J usage is TRBJ2-2; D is uncertain. This CDR3 is built from 16 residues. The ends were cut back, 0 bases at V and 4 bases at J, with 12 bases in the middle. CDR1 and CDR2 (germline): SGHTA, FQGNSA. Here the CDR3 reads CASSLAGGLSTGELFF. In DNA, the CDR3 is TGTGCCAGCAGCTTAGCCGGTGGTCTTAGCACCGGGGAGCTGTTTTTT.

The chain employs TRBV5-1 and TRBJ2-3; D not resolved. V was shortened by 3 bases and J by 2 bases, with 7 bases between the two germline ends. This CDR3 has 13 amino acids. Per germline, CDR1 SGHRS and CDR2 YFSETQ. This CDR3 reads CASSSHNTDTQYF. The CDR3 DNA is TGCGCCAGCAGCTCACACAACACAGATACGCAGTATTTT.

This chain connects TRBV7-2 to TRBJ1-2, with TRBD1 matching 9 bases. The ends lost 5 bases at V and 0 bases at J; junction bases unmatched: 7. The CDR3 totals 16 residues. Germline CDR1 reads SGHTA; CDR2 reads FQGNSA. Here the CDR3 DNA reads TGTGCCAGCAGCCGGGACAGGGCTTCGTCTAACTATGGCTACACCTTC. Translated, it gives CASSRDRASSNYGYTF.

This rearrangement joins TRBV5-1 to TRBJ2-5; 9 nucleotides line up with TRBD1. The V gene end was trimmed by 3 bases and the J gene end by 3 bases; junction bases not matched to a gene: 3. The CDR3 sequence is 14 residues long. Germline CDR1 reads SGHRS; CDR2 reads YFSETQ. The CDR3 loop reads CASSWTGAEETQYF. DNA for the CDR3: TGCGCCAGCAGCTGGACAGGGGCTGAAGAGACCCAGTACTTC.